These T cell receptor beta chains were read from a single sample in a study of graft-versus-host responses after intestinal transplantation. Some clones are missing from TCRdb's copy, which holds only in-frame ones; the method was immunoSEQ multiplex PCR. The profile shows 11,000 to 15,000 clones, more than 30% of them singletons. Material: alloreactive CD8+ T cells from a mixed lymphocyte reaction culture, obtained before intestinal transplant. The receptors stem from a human patient who received an intestinal transplant. Each CDR3 is given with its conserved first and last residue. Each record gives: CDR3 protein, CDR3 DNA, clone size, J gene, V gene, D gene. The D gene is left open where the match is weak. Clone size is stated in some rows and not others, as once, few, many or a class when expanded.

CDR3aa: CASSTPEVTEAFF; CDR3nt: TGTGCCAGCAGTACCCCCGAGGTAACTGAAGCTTTCTTT; abundance: few; j_gene: TRBJ1-1; v_gene: TRBV6-6; d_gene: -
CDR3aa: CASSGGQGKTGELFF; CDR3nt: TGTGCCAGCAGCGGCGGACAGGGAAAGACCGGGGAGCTGTTTTTT; abundance: few; j_gene: TRBJ2-2; v_gene: TRBV7-9; d_gene: TRBD1
CDR3aa: CASIQNTGELFF; CDR3nt: TGTGCCAGCATCCAGAACACCGGGGAGCTGTTTTTT; abundance: -; j_gene: TRBJ2-2; v_gene: TRBV5-4; d_gene: -
CDR3aa: CASSEQGVTGELFF; CDR3nt: TGTGCCAGCAGTGAACAGGGGGTCACCGGGGAGCTGTTTTTT; abundance: -; j_gene: TRBJ2-2; v_gene: TRBV6-1; d_gene: TRBD1
CDR3aa: CASSYTLVNEKLFF; CDR3nt: TGTGCCAGCAGTTACACGCTAGTTAATGAAAAACTGTTTTTT; abundance: few; j_gene: TRBJ1-4; v_gene: TRBV6-6; d_gene: -
CDR3aa: CASSLPQGFPYEQYF; CDR3nt: TGTGCCAGCAGCCTCCCTCAGGGGTTTCCCTACGAGCAGTACTTC; abundance: -; j_gene: TRBJ2-7; v_gene: TRBV16; d_gene: -
CDR3aa: CASSFRQGWTEAFF; CDR3nt: TGTGCCAGCAGCTTCCGACAGGGGTGGACTGAAGCTTTCTTT; abundance: -; j_gene: TRBJ1-1; v_gene: TRBV7-9; d_gene: TRBD1
CDR3aa: CASSRQGAGELFF; CDR3nt: TGTGCCAGCAGCCGACAGGGGGCCGGGGAGCTGTTTTTT; abundance: -; j_gene: TRBJ2-2; v_gene: TRBV14; d_gene: TRBD1
CDR3aa: CASSPGRFAYEQYF; CDR3nt: TGTGCCAGCAGCCCCGGTCGATTTGCCTACGAGCAGTACTTC; abundance: -; j_gene: TRBJ2-7; v_gene: TRBV2; d_gene: -
CDR3aa: CSSDTGGSYGYTF; CDR3nt: TGCAGCTCCGACACCGGCGGGTCCTATGGCTACACCTTC; abundance: -; j_gene: TRBJ1-2; v_gene: TRBV29-1; d_gene: -
CDR3aa: CAWAAGGTGELFF; CDR3nt: TGTGCCTGGGCGGCAGGGGGCACCGGGGAGCTGTTTTTT; abundance: -; j_gene: TRBJ2-2; v_gene: TRBV30; d_gene: TRBD1
CDR3aa: CASRVREGEATDTQYF; CDR3nt: TGTGCCAGCAGGGTCCGGGAGGGAGAGGCCACAGATACGCAGTATTTT; abundance: -; j_gene: TRBJ2-3; v_gene: TRBV2; d_gene: TRBD2
CDR3aa: CATSSTGVSPLHF; CDR3nt: TGTGCCACCAGCAGTACAGGGGTCTCACCCCTCCACTTT; abundance: -; j_gene: TRBJ1-6; v_gene: TRBV15; d_gene: TRBD1
CDR3aa: CASSISGTGELFF; CDR3nt: TGTGCCAGTAGTATATCGGGAACCGGGGAGCTGTTTTTT; abundance: -; j_gene: TRBJ2-2; v_gene: TRBV19; d_gene: -
CDR3aa: CASSLAGGLNEQFF; CDR3nt: TGTGCCAGCAGCTTAGCGGGAGGACTAAATGAGCAGTTCTTC; abundance: -; j_gene: TRBJ2-1; v_gene: TRBV7-3; d_gene: TRBD2
CDR3aa: CAWEVGELFF; CDR3nt: TGTGCCTGGGAGGTGGGGGAGCTGTTTTTT; abundance: -; j_gene: TRBJ2-2; v_gene: TRBV30; d_gene: -
CDR3aa: CASSWTSYEQYF; CDR3nt: TGTGCCAGCAGCTGGACTTCCTACGAGCAGTACTTC; abundance: -; j_gene: TRBJ2-7; v_gene: TRBV7-9; d_gene: -
CDR3aa: CASSQDPGDYEQYF; CDR3nt: TGTGCCAGCAGCCAAGATCCGGGGGACTACGAGCAGTACTTC; abundance: few; j_gene: TRBJ2-7; v_gene: TRBV4-2; d_gene: -
CDR3aa: CASSGLAGSYNEQFF; CDR3nt: TGTGCCAGCAGCGGACTAGCGGGGTCCTACAATGAGCAGTTCTTC; abundance: few; j_gene: TRBJ2-1; v_gene: TRBV9; d_gene: TRBD2
CDR3aa: CASSLGGGTEAFF; CDR3nt: TGTGCCAGCAGTCTAGGGGGCGGCACTGAAGCTTTCTTT; abundance: -; j_gene: TRBJ1-1; v_gene: TRBV5-5; d_gene: TRBD1
CDR3aa: CASSLTTGGNNEQFF; CDR3nt: TGTGCCAGCAGTTTAACGACAGGGGGCAACAATGAGCAGTTCTTC; abundance: -; j_gene: TRBJ2-1; v_gene: TRBV27; d_gene: TRBD1
CDR3aa: CATSPSGAAYNEQFF; CDR3nt: TGTGCCACCAGCCCTAGCGGGGCAGCCTACAATGAGCAGTTCTTC; abundance: few; j_gene: TRBJ2-1; v_gene: TRBV15; d_gene: TRBD2
CDR3aa: CASSDLAGDHNEQFF; CDR3nt: TGTGCCAGCAGCGATCTAGCGGGAGACCACAATGAGCAGTTCTTC; abundance: few; j_gene: TRBJ2-1; v_gene: TRBV7-9; d_gene: TRBD2
CDR3aa: CASSQDLGQGIDEQYF; CDR3nt: TGCGCCAGCAGCCAAGATCTAGGACAGGGGATCGACGAGCAGTACTTC; abundance: few; j_gene: TRBJ2-7; v_gene: TRBV4-3; d_gene: TRBD1
CDR3aa: CASSPWEAATYGYTF; CDR3nt: TGTGCCAGCAGTCCCTGGGAGGCAGCGACCTATGGCTACACCTTC; abundance: medium-sized; j_gene: TRBJ1-2; v_gene: TRBV27; d_gene: -
CDR3aa: CASSIMEGGSYNEQFF; CDR3nt: TGTGCCAGTAGTATTATGGAGGGCGGGTCCTACAATGAGCAGTTCTTC; abundance: -; j_gene: TRBJ2-1; v_gene: TRBV19; d_gene: -
CDR3aa: CASSLRGNEQYF; CDR3nt: TGTGCCAGCAGTTTACGGGGGAACGAGCAGTACTTC; abundance: few; j_gene: TRBJ2-7; v_gene: TRBV28; d_gene: -
CDR3aa: CASSQGTGGRDQYF; CDR3nt: TGCGCCAGCAGCCAAGGTACAGGGGGCCGGGACCAGTACTTC; abundance: few; j_gene: TRBJ2-5; v_gene: TRBV4-1; d_gene: TRBD1
CDR3aa: CASSFDSGRETQYF; CDR3nt: TGTGCCAGCAGCTTTGATTCGGGTAGAGAGACCCAGTACTTC; abundance: few; j_gene: TRBJ2-5; v_gene: TRBV7-9; d_gene: -
CDR3aa: CASSQGLAGFYEQYF; CDR3nt: TGTGCCAGTAGTCAGGGCCTAGCGGGGTTTTACGAGCAGTACTTC; abundance: medium-sized; j_gene: TRBJ2-7; v_gene: TRBV19; d_gene: TRBD2
CDR3aa: CASSALAGTDTQYF; CDR3nt: TGCGCCAGCAGTGCCCTAGCGGGCACAGATACGCAGTATTTT; abundance: -; j_gene: TRBJ2-3; v_gene: TRBV10-2; d_gene: TRBD2
CDR3aa: CASSLVGQGPFYSNQPQHF; CDR3nt: TGTGCCAGCAGCTTAGTGGGACAGGGGCCCTTTTATAGCAATCAGCCCCAGCATTTT; abundance: few; j_gene: TRBJ1-5; v_gene: TRBV7-7; d_gene: TRBD1
CDR3aa: CASNLGGYEQYF; CDR3nt: TGTGCCAGCAACCTGGGGGGTTACGAGCAGTACTTC; abundance: few; j_gene: TRBJ2-7; v_gene: TRBV7-2; d_gene: -
CDR3aa: CASSLAYNEQFF; CDR3nt: TGTGCCAGCAGCTTAGCGTACAATGAGCAGTTCTTC; abundance: -; j_gene: TRBJ2-1; v_gene: TRBV11-2; d_gene: -
CDR3aa: CASSLALAGGGEQYF; CDR3nt: TGTGCCAGCAGCTTAGCCCTAGCGGGGGGCGGCGAGCAGTACTTC; abundance: few; j_gene: TRBJ2-7; v_gene: TRBV7-2; d_gene: TRBD2
CDR3aa: CASSVFLSDEQYF; CDR3nt: TGTGCCAGCAGCGTCTTTTTGAGTGACGAGCAGTACTTC; abundance: -; j_gene: TRBJ2-7; v_gene: TRBV9; d_gene: -
CDR3aa: CASSLTISLFGGGEAFF; CDR3nt: TGTGCCAGCAGTTTAACAATCTCCTTATTTGGGGGGGGTGAAGCTTTCTTT; abundance: -; j_gene: TRBJ1-1; v_gene: TRBV27; d_gene: -
CDR3aa: CASFGQGAYEQYF; CDR3nt: TGTGCCAGTTTTGGACAGGGGGCTTACGAGCAGTACTTC; abundance: medium-sized; j_gene: TRBJ2-7; v_gene: TRBV6-1; d_gene: TRBD1
CDR3aa: CASSVAANYGYTF; CDR3nt: TGCGCCAGCAGTGTGGCAGCTAACTATGGCTACACCTTC; abundance: few; j_gene: TRBJ1-2; v_gene: TRBV10-1; d_gene: -
CDR3aa: CATSNRQGVSTEAFF; CDR3nt: TGTGCCACCAGCAACAGACAGGGCGTTAGCACTGAAGCTTTCTTT; abundance: -; j_gene: TRBJ1-1; v_gene: TRBV15; d_gene: TRBD1
CDR3aa: CASSPGTGGEKLFF; CDR3nt: TGTGCCAGCAGTCCCGGGACAGGGGGTGAAAAACTGTTTTTT; abundance: few; j_gene: TRBJ1-4; v_gene: TRBV27; d_gene: TRBD1
CDR3aa: CASGFRGENYNEQFF; CDR3nt: TGTGCTAGTGGTTTCCGGGGGGAGAACTACAATGAGCAGTTCTTC; abundance: few; j_gene: TRBJ2-1; v_gene: TRBV12-5; d_gene: TRBD2
CDR3aa: CASSQGQNTEAFF; CDR3nt: TGCGCCAGCAGCCAGGGACAGAACACTGAAGCTTTCTTT; abundance: few; j_gene: TRBJ1-1; v_gene: TRBV4-1; d_gene: -
CDR3aa: CSVEGGRVGPTDTQYF; CDR3nt: TGCAGCGTTGAAGGAGGCAGGGTAGGGCCTACAGATACGCAGTATTTT; abundance: -; j_gene: TRBJ2-3; v_gene: TRBV29-1; d_gene: -
CDR3aa: CASSRLAGGSDEQFF; CDR3nt: TGTGCCAGCAGTAGACTAGCGGGAGGGTCCGATGAGCAGTTCTTC; abundance: -; j_gene: TRBJ2-1; v_gene: TRBV6-6; d_gene: TRBD2
CDR3aa: CASSWREGRSGELFF; CDR3nt: TGTGCCAGCAGTTGGCGGGAGGGCCGATCAGGGGAGCTGTTTTTT; abundance: -; j_gene: TRBJ2-2; v_gene: TRBV6-5; d_gene: TRBD2
CDR3aa: CASSLSGVSYNEQFF; CDR3nt: TGTGCCAGCAGCCTCAGCGGCGTCTCCTACAATGAGCAGTTCTTC; abundance: many; j_gene: TRBJ2-1; v_gene: TRBV6-5; d_gene: -